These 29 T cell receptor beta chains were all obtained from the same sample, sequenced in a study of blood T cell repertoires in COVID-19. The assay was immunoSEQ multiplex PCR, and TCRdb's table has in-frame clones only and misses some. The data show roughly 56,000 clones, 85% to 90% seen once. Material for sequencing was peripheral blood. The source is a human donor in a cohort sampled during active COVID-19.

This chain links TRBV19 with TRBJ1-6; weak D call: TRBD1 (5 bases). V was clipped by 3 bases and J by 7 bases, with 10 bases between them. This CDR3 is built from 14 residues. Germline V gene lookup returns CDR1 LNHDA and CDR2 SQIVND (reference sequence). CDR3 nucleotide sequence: TGTGCCAGTAGTATGGCCAGGGTGAATTCACCCCTCCACTTT. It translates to CASSMARVNSPLHF.

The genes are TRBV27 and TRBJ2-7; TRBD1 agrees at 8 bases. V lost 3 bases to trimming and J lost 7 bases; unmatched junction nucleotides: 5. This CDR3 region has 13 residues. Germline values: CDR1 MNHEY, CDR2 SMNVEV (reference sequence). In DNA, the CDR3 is TGTGCCAGCAGTTTGACAGGGGTGGATGAGCAGTACTTC. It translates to CASSLTGVDEQYF.

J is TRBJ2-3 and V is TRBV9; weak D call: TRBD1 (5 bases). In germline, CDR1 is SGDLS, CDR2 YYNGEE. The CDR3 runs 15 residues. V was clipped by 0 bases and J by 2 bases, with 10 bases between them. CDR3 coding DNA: TGTGCCAGCAGCGTAGGGGGCGGCCTCACAGATACGCAGTATTTT. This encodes CASSVGGGLTDTQYF.

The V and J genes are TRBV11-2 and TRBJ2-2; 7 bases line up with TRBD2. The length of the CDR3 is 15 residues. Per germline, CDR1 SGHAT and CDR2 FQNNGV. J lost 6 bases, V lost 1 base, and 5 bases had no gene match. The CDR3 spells CASSLGLAAAGELFF. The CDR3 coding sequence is TGTGCCAGCAGCTTAGGACTAGCAGCTGCCGGGGAGCTGTTTTTT.

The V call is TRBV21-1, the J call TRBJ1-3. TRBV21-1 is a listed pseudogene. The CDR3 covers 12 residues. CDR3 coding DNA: TGTGCCAGCAGCAAAGGCGGGTTCACCATATATTTT. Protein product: CASSKGGFTIYF.

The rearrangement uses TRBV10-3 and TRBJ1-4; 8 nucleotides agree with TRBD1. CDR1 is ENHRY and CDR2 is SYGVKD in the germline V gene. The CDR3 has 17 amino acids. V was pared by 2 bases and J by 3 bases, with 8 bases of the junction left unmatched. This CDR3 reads CAISEGQGARANEKLFF. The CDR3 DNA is TGTGCCATCAGTGAGGGACAGGGTGCTCGAGCTAATGAAAAACTGTTTTTT.

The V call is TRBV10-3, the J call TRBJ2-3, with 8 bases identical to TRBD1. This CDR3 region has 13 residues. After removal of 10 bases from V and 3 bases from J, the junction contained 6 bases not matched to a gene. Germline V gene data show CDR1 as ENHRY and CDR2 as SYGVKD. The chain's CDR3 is CATGQGRTDTQYF. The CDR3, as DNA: TGTGCCACCGGACAGGGACGTACAGATACGCAGTATTTT.

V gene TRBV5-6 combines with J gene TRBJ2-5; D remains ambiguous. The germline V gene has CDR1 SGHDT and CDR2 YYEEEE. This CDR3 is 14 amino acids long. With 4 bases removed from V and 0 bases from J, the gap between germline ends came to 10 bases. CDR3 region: CASSRSGNQETQYF. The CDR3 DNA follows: TGTGCCAGCAGCCGCTCAGGAAACCAAGAGACCCAGTACTTC.

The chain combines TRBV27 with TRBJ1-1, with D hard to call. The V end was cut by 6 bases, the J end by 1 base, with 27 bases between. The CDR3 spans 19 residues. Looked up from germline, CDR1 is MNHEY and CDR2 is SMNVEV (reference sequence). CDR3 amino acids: CASSKLTGLGHVENTEAFF. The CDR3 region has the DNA TGTGCCAGCAGCAAACTAACGGGGTTGGGCCATGTAGAGAACACTGAAGCTTTCTTT.

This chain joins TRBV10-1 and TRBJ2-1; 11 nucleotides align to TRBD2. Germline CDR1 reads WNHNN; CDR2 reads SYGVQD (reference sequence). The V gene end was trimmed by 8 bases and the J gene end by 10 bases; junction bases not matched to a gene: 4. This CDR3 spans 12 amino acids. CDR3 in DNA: TGCGCCAGCGGACTAGCGGGTGCCGAGCAGTTCTTC. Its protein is CASGLAGAEQFF.

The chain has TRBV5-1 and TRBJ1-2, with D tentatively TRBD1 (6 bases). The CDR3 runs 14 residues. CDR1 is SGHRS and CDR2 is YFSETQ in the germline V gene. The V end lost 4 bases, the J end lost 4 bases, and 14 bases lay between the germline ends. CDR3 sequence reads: CASSPGQSLYGYTF. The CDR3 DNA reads TGCGCCAGCAGCCCCGGACAGTCTCTCTATGGCTACACCTTC.

Written as DNA, the CDR3 is TGTGCCAGCAGCTTGGGACTAGCGGTTCAAGAGACCCAGTACTTC. Translated: CASSLGLAVQETQYF. V usage is TRBV5-4 and J usage is TRBJ2-5; TRBD2 agrees at 9 bases. V trimming: 0 bases; J trimming: 2 bases; junction bases outside the gene matches: 2. In germline, CDR1 is SGHNT, CDR2 YYREEE (reference sequence). The CDR3 is 15 residues long.

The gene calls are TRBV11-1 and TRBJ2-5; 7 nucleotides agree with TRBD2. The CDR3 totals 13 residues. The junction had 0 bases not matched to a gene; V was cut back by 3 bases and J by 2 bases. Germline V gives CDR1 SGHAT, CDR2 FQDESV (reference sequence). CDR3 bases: TGTGCCAGCAGCTTCGGGGGGCAAGAGACCCAGTACTTC. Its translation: CASSFGGQETQYF.

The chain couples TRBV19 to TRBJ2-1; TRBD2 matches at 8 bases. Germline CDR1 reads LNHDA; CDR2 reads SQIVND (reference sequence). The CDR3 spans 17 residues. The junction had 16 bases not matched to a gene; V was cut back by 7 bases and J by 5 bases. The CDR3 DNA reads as TGTGCCAGTACCCATCGGGAGGGGGAGGGCCTCAACAATGAGCAGTTCTTC. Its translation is CASTHREGEGLNNEQFF.

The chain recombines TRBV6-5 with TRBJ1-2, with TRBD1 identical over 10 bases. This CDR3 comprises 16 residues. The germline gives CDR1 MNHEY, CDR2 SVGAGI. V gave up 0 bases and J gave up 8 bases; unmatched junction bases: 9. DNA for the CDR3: TGTGCCAGCAGTTACTCGAGCGCAGGGACAGGGGACGGCTACACCTTC. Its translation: CASSYSSAGTGDGYTF.

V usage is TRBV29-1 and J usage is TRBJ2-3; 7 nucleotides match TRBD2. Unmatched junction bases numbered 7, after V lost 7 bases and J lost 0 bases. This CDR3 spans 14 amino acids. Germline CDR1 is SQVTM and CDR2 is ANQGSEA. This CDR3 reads CSATSETSTDTQYF. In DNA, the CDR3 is TGCAGCGCCACTAGCGAAACTAGCACAGATACGCAGTATTTT.

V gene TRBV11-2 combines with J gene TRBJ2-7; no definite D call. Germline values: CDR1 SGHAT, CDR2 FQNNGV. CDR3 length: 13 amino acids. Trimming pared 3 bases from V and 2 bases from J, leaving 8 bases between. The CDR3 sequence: CASSFTSTYEQYF. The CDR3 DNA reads TGTGCCAGCAGCTTTACGTCTACCTACGAGCAGTACTTC.

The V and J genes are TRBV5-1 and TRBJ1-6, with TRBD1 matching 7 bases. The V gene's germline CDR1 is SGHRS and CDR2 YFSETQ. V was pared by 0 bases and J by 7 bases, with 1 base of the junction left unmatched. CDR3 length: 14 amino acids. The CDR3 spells CASSLEQGNSPLHF. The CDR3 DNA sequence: TGCGCCAGCAGCTTGGAACAGGGGAATTCACCCCTCCACTTT.

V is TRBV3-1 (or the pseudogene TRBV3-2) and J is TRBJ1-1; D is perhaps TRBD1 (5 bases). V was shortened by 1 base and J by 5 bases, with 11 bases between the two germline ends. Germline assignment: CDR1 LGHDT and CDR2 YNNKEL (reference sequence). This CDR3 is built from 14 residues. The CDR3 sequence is CASSQVGGRTEAFF. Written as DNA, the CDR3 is TGTGCCAGCAGCCAAGTCGGGGGGAGGACTGAAGCTTTCTTT.

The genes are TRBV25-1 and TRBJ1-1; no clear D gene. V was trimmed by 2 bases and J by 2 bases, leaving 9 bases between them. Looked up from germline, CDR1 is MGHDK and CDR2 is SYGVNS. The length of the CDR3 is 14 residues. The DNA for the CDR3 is TGTGCCAGCAGTGAAGTGGGAGTCAACACTGAAGCTTTCTTT. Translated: CASSEVGVNTEAFF.

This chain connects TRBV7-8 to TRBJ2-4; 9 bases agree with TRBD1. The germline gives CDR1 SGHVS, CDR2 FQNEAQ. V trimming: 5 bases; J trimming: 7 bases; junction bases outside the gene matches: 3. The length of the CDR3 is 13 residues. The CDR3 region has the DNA TGTGCCAGCAGCCTAGGGACAGGGAACATTCAGTACTTC. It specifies CASSLGTGNIQYF.

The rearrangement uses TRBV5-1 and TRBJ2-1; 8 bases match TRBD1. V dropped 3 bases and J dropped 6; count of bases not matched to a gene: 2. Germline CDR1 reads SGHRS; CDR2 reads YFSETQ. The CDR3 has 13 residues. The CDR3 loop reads CASSSGQVNEQFF. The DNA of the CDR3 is TGCGCCAGCAGCTCGGGACAGGTCAATGAGCAGTTCTTC.

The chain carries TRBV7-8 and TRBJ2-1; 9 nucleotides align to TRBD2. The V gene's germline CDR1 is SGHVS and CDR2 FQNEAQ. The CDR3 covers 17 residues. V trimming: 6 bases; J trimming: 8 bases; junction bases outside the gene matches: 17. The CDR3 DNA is TGTGCCAGCAGTTCTACATCTAGGGTAGCGGGAGTCTATGAGCAGTTCTTC. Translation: CASSSTSRVAGVYEQFF.

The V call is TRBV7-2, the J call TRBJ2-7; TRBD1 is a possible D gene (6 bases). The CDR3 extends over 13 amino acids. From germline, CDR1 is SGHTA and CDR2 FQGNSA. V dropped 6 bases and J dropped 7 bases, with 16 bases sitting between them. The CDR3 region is CASRALQGLEQYF. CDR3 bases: TGTGCCAGCAGGGCCTTACAGGGTCTGGAGCAGTACTTC.

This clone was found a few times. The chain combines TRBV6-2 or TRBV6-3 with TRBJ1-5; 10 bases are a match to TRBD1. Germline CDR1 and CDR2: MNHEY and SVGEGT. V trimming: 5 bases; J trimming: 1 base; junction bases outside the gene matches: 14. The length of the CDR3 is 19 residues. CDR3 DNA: TGTGCCAGCAGTCAGGGACCAGGGACAGGGGTTGGGAGCAATCAGCCCCAGCATTTT. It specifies CASSQGPGTGVGSNQPQHF.

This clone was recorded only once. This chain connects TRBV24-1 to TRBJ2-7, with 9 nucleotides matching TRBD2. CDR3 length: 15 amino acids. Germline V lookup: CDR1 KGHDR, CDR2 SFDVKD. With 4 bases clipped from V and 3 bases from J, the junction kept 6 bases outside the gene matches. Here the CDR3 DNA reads TGTGCCACCAGTGAGAAGGGTAGCGGGAGCTACGAGCAGTACTTC. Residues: CATSEKGSGSYEQYF.

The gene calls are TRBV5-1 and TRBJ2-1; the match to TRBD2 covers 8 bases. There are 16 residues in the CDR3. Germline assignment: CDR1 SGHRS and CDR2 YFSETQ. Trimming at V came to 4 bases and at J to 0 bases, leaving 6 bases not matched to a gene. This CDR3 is CASSPGGTSSYNEQFF. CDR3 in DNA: TGCGCCAGCAGCCCGGGGGGGACCAGCTCCTACAATGAGCAGTTCTTC.

The CDR3 nucleotides read TGTGCCTCCTCCCGACAGGGCTATGGCTACACCTTC. As protein: CASSRQGYGYTF. The chain is built from TRBV27 and TRBJ1-2; TRBD1 matches at 7 bases. The CDR3 length is 12 residues. Germline V lookup: CDR1 MNHEY, CDR2 SMNVEV (reference sequence). The V gene end was trimmed by 11 bases and the J gene end by 4 bases; junction bases not matched to a gene: 7.

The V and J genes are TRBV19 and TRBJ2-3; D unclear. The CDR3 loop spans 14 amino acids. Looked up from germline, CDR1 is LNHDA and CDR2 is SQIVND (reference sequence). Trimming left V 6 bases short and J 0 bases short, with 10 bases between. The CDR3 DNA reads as TGTGCCAGTAGCCGTGACACTAGCACAGATACGCAGTATTTT. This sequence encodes CASSRDTSTDTQYF.